This is a list of T cell receptor beta chains from one sample in a study of cytomegalovirus exposure and HLA in healthy donors. Only in-frame clones appear in the TCRdb table, and some are missing; sequencing was by immunoSEQ multiplex PCR. Of 150,000 to 200,000 clones listed, roughly 73% are singletons. Specimen: PBMCs. These receptors were taken from a male donor in good health and CMV-seronegative. CDR3s include the opening cysteine and the closing phenylalanine or tryptophan. A D gene is named only where the DNA matches it firmly. Size is stated for part of the rows, as once, few or many counts, or as a class when the clone is expanded.

clone size,J gene,V gene,D gene,CDR3 protein,CDR3 DNA
-,TRBJ1-1,TRBV9,-,CASSPQQVANTEAFF,TGTGCCAGCAGCCCACAACAGGTCGCAAACACTGAAGCTTTCTTT
-,TRBJ2-7,TRBV28,TRBD2,CASRRLAGVSEQYF,TGTGCCAGCAGGCGACTAGCGGGAGTATCCGAGCAGTACTTC
-,TRBJ2-3,TRBV9,TRBD2,CASSVGTSGGNTDTQYF,TGTGCCAGCAGCGTAGGGACTAGCGGGGGGAATACAGATACGCAGTATTTT
-,TRBJ1-2,TRBV30,TRBD1,CAWSTGDGYTF,TGTGCCTGGAGCACAGGGGATGGCTACACCTTC
-,TRBJ2-3,TRBV5-1,-,CASSLARGDTQYF,TGCGCCAGCAGCCTGGCCCGGGGAGATACGCAGTATTTT
-,TRBJ1-4,TRBV7-9,-,CASSLQGPGEKLFF,TGTGCCAGCAGCTTACAGGGTCCCGGTGAAAAACTGTTTTTT
-,TRBJ1-2,TRBV27,TRBD1,CASSTGTGDYGYTF,TGTGCCAGCAGTACCGGGACAGGTGACTATGGCTACACCTTC
few,TRBJ2-7,TRBV6-1,TRBD1,CASSEGQGRLSRYEQYF,TGTGCCAGCAGTGAGGGACAGGGCCGACTTAGTAGGTACGAGCAGTACTTC
once,TRBJ1-3,TRBV29-1,-,CSVTSRTGASGAIYF,TGCAGCGTCACCTCAAGGACTGGAGCCTCGGGCGCCATATATTTT
few,TRBJ1-4,TRBV4-3,-,CASSQAGATNEKLFF,TGCGCCAGCAGCCAAGCGGGGGCAACTAATGAAAAACTGTTTTTT
-,TRBJ1-5,TRBV13,-,CASSLSGSNQPQHF,TGTGCCAGCAGCTTATCCGGGAGTAATCAGCCCCAGCATTTT
once,TRBJ2-3,TRBV9,TRBD1,CASSEVQGGSTDTQYF,TGTGCCAGCAGCGAGGTACAGGGGGGTAGCACAGATACGCAGTATTTT
-,TRBJ1-6,TRBV5-1,-,CASSLSGVNSPLHF,TGCGCCAGCAGCTTGTCAGGGGTTAATTCACCCCTCCACTTT
-,TRBJ2-7,TRBV6-5,-,CASSWGRSYEQYF,TGTGCCAGCAGTTGGGGCCGTTCCTACGAGCAGTACTTC
few,TRBJ2-7,TRBV9,-,CASSVAPSSFIEQYF,TGTGCCAGCAGCGTAGCGCCCTCGAGTTTTATCGAGCAGTACTTC
-,TRBJ1-3,TRBV5-5,TRBD1,CASSLDRGAGNTIYF,TGTGCCAGCAGCTTGGACAGGGGGGCTGGAAACACCATATATTTT
-,TRBJ1-5,TRBV27,-,CASKSRDQPQHF,TGTGCCAGCAAATCGAGGGATCAGCCCCAGCATTTT
-,TRBJ2-3,TRBV11-2,TRBD1,CASSLVVTGGTDTQYF,TGTGCCAGCAGCTTAGTGGTGACAGGGGGAACAGATACGCAGTATTTT
-,TRBJ2-1,TRBV4-1,-,CASSQGGQGGNEQFF,TGCGCCAGCAGCCAAGGAGGTCAGGGAGGCAATGAGCAGTTCTTC
-,TRBJ2-5,TRBV19,TRBD1,CASSSRGRQTQYF,TGTGCCAGTAGTTCCAGGGGGCGGCAGACCCAGTACTTC
-,TRBJ2-3,TRBV27,-,CASIGRGFSTDTQYF,TGTGCCAGCATAGGCAGAGGGTTTAGCACAGATACGCAGTATTTT
-,TRBJ1-2,TRBV7-9,-,CASSSTDLSGYTF,TGTGCCAGCAGCTCGACAGACCTCTCCGGCTACACCTTC
-,TRBJ1-5,TRBV5-8,-,CASSVSRHNNQPQHF,TGTGCCAGCAGCGTGTCTCGCCACAACAATCAGCCCCAGCATTTT
-,TRBJ2-3,TRBV10-3,-,CAIMAPGTDTQYF,TGTGCCATCATGGCCCCCGGGACAGATACGCAGTATTTT
-,TRBJ2-3,TRBV5-1,TRBD1,CASTPLRQGVADTQYF,TGCGCCAGCACCCCCCTAAGACAGGGCGTGGCAGATACGCAGTATTTT
few,TRBJ2-1,TRBV18,TRBD1,CASSPPQDRPERFF,TGTGCCAGCTCACCCCCTCAGGACAGGCCAGAGCGGTTCTTC
-,TRBJ1-1,TRBV7-9,TRBD1,CASSVGQGMNTEAFF,TGTGCCAGCAGCGTCGGACAGGGAATGAACACTGAAGCTTTCTTT
-,TRBJ2-1,TRBV15,-,CATSLSFGSDEQFF,TGTGCCACCAGCCTCAGTTTTGGTAGCGATGAGCAGTTCTTC
-,TRBJ2-2,TRBV28,TRBD1,CATRDRLNTGELFF,TGTGCCACTCGGGACAGGCTAAACACCGGGGAGCTGTTTTTT
once,TRBJ2-3,TRBV7-2,TRBD1,CASRRTGSTDTQYF,TGTGCCAGCAGGCGGACAGGATCCACAGATACGCAGTATTTT
-,TRBJ2-7,TRBV7-9,-,CASSSTYEQYF,TGTGCCAGCTCGAGTACCTACGAGCAGTACTTC
-,TRBJ1-2,TRBV11-1,-,CASSLNGGYGYTF,TGTGCCAGCAGCTTAAACGGCGGATATGGCTACACCTTC
-,TRBJ2-5,TRBV10-3,TRBD1,CAIRQGGQETQYF,TGTGCCATCAGACAGGGGGGCCAAGAGACCCAGTACTTC
-,TRBJ1-4,TRBV5-4,TRBD1,CASSLSEGTGEKLFF,TGTGCCAGCAGCTTGTCTGAGGGGACAGGCGAAAAACTGTTTTTT
few,TRBJ1-5,TRBV4-1,-,CASSHSGYSNQPQHF,TGCGCCAGCAGCCATTCGGGATATAGCAATCAGCCCCAGCATTTT
-,TRBJ1-6,TRBV6-5,TRBD1,CASSQQGDSPLHF,TGTGCCAGCAGCCAACAGGGGGATTCACCCCTCCACTTT
-,TRBJ2-1,TRBV7-8,-,CASSLESAYNEQFF,TGTGCCAGCAGCTTAGAATCGGCCTACAATGAGCAGTTCTTC
few,TRBJ1-5,TRBV7-3,TRBD1,CASTMRQGGNQPQHF,TGTGCCAGCACCATGAGACAGGGTGGCAATCAGCCCCAGCATTTT
once,TRBJ1-6,TRBV9,-,CASSSRTANSPLHF,TGTGCCAGCAGCTCACGGACAGCCAATTCACCCCTCCACTTT
few,TRBJ2-3,TRBV5-4,-,CASSSIEGRTDTQYF,TGTGCCAGCAGCTCCATCGAGGGTCGCACAGATACGCAGTATTTT
-,TRBJ2-1,TRBV9,TRBD2,CASSVETSGRGEQFF,TGTGCCAGCAGCGTAGAGACTAGCGGGAGGGGTGAGCAGTTCTTC
-,TRBJ1-5,TRBV19,-,CASSTQVNQPQHF,TGTGCCAGTAGTACCCAGGTGAATCAGCCCCAGCATTTT
once,TRBJ1-2,TRBV5-4,TRBD1,CASSENRGLYGYTF,TGTGCCAGCAGTGAAAACAGGGGGCTATACGGCTACACCTTC
-,TRBJ2-1,TRBV19,TRBD1,CASSMGTGYNEQFF,TGTGCCAGTAGTATGGGGACAGGGTACAATGAGCAGTTCTTC
-,TRBJ1-5,TRBV19,-,CASSTGGGRGNWPQHF,TGTGCCAGTAGTACCGGAGGGGGGAGGGGTAATTGGCCCCAGCATTTT
-,TRBJ1-6,TRBV28,-,CASRTGSSYNSPLHF,TGTGCCAGCAGGACAGGAAGCTCCTATAATTCACCCCTCCACTTT
-,TRBJ1-1,TRBV28,-,CASGAGMNTEAFF,TGTGCCAGCGGTGCGGGGATGAACACTGAAGCTTTCTTT
-,TRBJ2-5,TRBV27,-,CASGRELGETQYF,TGTGCCAGCGGCCGGGAGTTGGGAGAGACCCAGTACTTC
few,TRBJ2-7,TRBV5-1,-,CASSLEGGPYEQYF,TGCGCCAGCAGCTTGGAGGGAGGTCCGTACGAGCAGTACTTC
-,TRBJ2-3,TRBV4-2,TRBD2,CASSSRLAGARATDTQYF,TGTGCCAGCAGCTCACGACTAGCGGGAGCGAGGGCCACAGATACGCAGTATTTT
-,TRBJ2-5,TRBV13,TRBD2,CASSLVLAGVRETQYF,TGTGCCAGCAGCTTAGTGTTAGCGGGGGTCCGAGAGACCCAGTACTTC
few,TRBJ2-1,TRBV19,-,CASSRGREQFF,TGTGCCAGTAGTAGGGGGCGAGAGCAGTTCTTC
-,TRBJ2-7,TRBV18,TRBD1,CASSPKTGGSYEQYF,TGTGCCAGCTCACCGAAGACAGGGGGCAGCTACGAGCAGTACTTC
-,TRBJ1-2,TRBV28,TRBD1,CASSFTGGDYGYTF,TGTGCCAGCAGTTTTACAGGGGGGGACTATGGCTACACCTTC